This T cell receptor beta chain was obtained from a study of PD-L1 blockade in urothelial cancer. As for the study in general: When patients started atezolizumab in about 2014, it was given at 1,200 mg intravenously every 3 weeks.

CDR3 length: 13 residues. Looked up from germline, CDR1 is MNHNS and CDR2 is SASEGT. The germline V and J ends were trimmed by 2 bases and 2 bases, with 7 bases remaining between them. Time point defined: pretreatment peripheral blood. The number of samples from each patient was between 1 and 8, taken pretreatment and on-treatment. The assay was immunoSEQ multiplex PCR, and TCRdb's table has in-frame clones only and misses some. The sample records 70,000 to 95,000 clones, roughly 89% being singletons. The clonotype was recovered from a man aged 55 to 70 with urothelial cancer. The gene calls are TRBV6-1 and TRBJ2-7; D is undetermined. This material consisted of PBMCs, taken around atezolizumab (anti-PD-L1) treatment. CDR3 amino acids: CASSEFTAYEQYF. CDR3 DNA sequence: TGTGCCAGCAGTGAATTCACGGCCTACGAGCAGTACTTC.